The rows below give T cell receptor beta chains drawn from one sample of a study of beta chain features in type 1 diabetes. Some clones are missing from TCRdb's copy, which holds only in-frame ones; the method was immunoSEQ multiplex PCR. The table includes 200,000 to 300,000 clones, approximately 20% detected once. Source material: naive CD4+ T cells from blood. The source is a woman aged 40 to 49 with type 1 diabetes. Both conserved end residues are part of each CDR3. D genes are given only for firm matches. Clone sizes are given selectively: once, few, many, or a class where the clone is expanded.

TRBJ2-4 TRBV28 - - TGTGCCAGCAGCCGGACAGACATAGCCAAAAACATTCAGTACTTC CASSRTDIAKNIQYF
TRBJ2-7 TRBV7-9 - few TGTGCCAGCAGCCCCCCCAACGGACTTAGCGGTCAGCAGTACTTC CASSPPNGLSGQQYF
TRBJ2-3 TRBV9 - - TGTGCCAGCAGCCCGGAGAGGGGGGGCCGGGAAGATACGCAGTATTTT CASSPERGGREDTQYF
TRBJ2-2 TRBV15 - - TGTGCCACCAGCAGAGAAGGACACGCCGGCGGGGAGCTGTTTTTT CATSREGHAGGELFF
TRBJ2-2 TRBV5-1 - - TGCGCCAGCAGCTTGGCCGAGGGGAGGATCCCCGGGGAGCTGTTTTTT CASSLAEGRIPGELFF
TRBJ1-2 TRBV5-1 - - TGCGCCAGCAGCTTGTTGGCCGTCAACTATGGCTACACCTTC CASSLLAVNYGYTF
TRBJ2-3 TRBV29-1 TRBD1 - TGCAGCGAGCTGGGACAGGGAGCAGATACGCAGTATTTT CSELGQGADTQYF
TRBJ2-3 TRBV9 - - TGTGCCAGCAGCGTGGGGACAACCACAGATACGCAGTATTTT CASSVGTTTDTQYF
TRBJ1-6 TRBV14 - - TGTGCCAGCAGCCCCTGGACAGCCAATTCACCCCTCCACTTT CASSPWTANSPLHF
TRBJ1-1 TRBV6-5 - - TGTGCCAGCAGTCTCTGGGCCGTGGCAGACACTGAAGCTTTCTTT CASSLWAVADTEAFF
TRBJ2-1 TRBV28 - - TGTGCCAGCAGGCCCGACAGGATTCCTTCCTACAATGAGCAGTTCTTC CASRPDRIPSYNEQFF
TRBJ1-5 TRBV5-6 - few TGTGCCAGCAGCTTGGGACTCACGAGGGAAGCCCAGCATTTT CASSLGLTREAQHF
TRBJ2-7 TRBV28 - few TGTGCCAGCAGTTTGCCCTCACAAGACGAGCAGTACTTC CASSLPSQDEQYF
TRBJ2-7 TRBV7-2 TRBD1 few TGTGCCAGCAGCGCCCAGGCCCAGGGGGCGGCCGAGCAGTACTTC CASSAQAQGAAEQYF